This T cell receptor (beta chain) was found in a study of CD8 T cells in ankylosing spondylitis. Study observations and caveats: Reactive arthritis synovial fluid and blood previously showed some of these motif variants. Disease-linked clones were found to be CD8+ and relatively rare in peripheral blood. For ankylosing spondylitis blood, a TCR beta motif of about 8 highly homologous variants appeared characteristic.

5'-RACE, quantitative and with molecular barcodes, yielded the TCR beta libraries. TCRdb re-analysed the 5' RACE reads in MiXCR, keeping a single row per CDR3 protein. Among 300,000 to 350,000 distinct CDR3 sequences listed, 9.5% to 13% were seen once. Germline V gives CDR1 SQVTM, CDR2 ANQGSEA. Trimming pared 1 base from V and 4 bases from J, leaving 14 bases between. The CDR3 length is 14 residues. This clonotype was observed a handful of times. Its antigen is unknown. The gene calls are TRBV29-1 and TRBJ2-7; D perhaps matches TRBD1 (6 bases). The receptor comes from a female donor with ankylosing spondylitis or in good health (not recorded which). Material: blood, either unsorted or a sorted T cell fraction (not recorded which). The CDR3 region has the DNA TGCAGCGTTGAAGGGGGGCCTCTGGGGTACGAGCAGTACTTC. It is translated as CSVEGGPLGYEQYF.